Below, 11 T cell receptor beta chains from the same sample are listed, as sequenced in a study of shared clonotypes between healthy human individuals (dated by TCRdb to 2019 to 2021). To prepare the library, the immunoSEQ multiplex PCR assay was applied. The table comes from immuneACCESS by way of TCRdb, which keeps in-frame sequences with V and J called. Part of the clones is missing from these tables; in studies checked, under half for an unresolved V gene and the rest for unknown reasons. The sample has roughly 1 million clones on record, about three quarters of them singletons. In total, the top ten clones hold around 1.5% of the sample. Sequenced sample: memory CD4+ T cells sorted from blood. Sample cell subset or site, as interpreted from the label and publication: CD45RA-negative fraction. The source of these receptors is a man aged 18 to 30 in good health.

This clone was found once. Other nucleotide sequences in the sample specify the same CDR3. V usage is TRBV6-1 and J usage is TRBJ2-7, with D tentatively TRBD1 (6 bases). CDR3 length equals 12 residues. Germline V gene lookup returns CDR1 MNHNS and CDR2 SASEGT. V lost 4 bases to trimming and J lost 4 bases, with 8 bases between them. CDR3 DNA: TGTGCCAGCAGTGTACAGGGATACGAGCAGTACTTC. As protein: CASSVQGYEQYF.

On this clone itself: One junction end does not reproduce the germline sequence, and a read error may be involved. The rearrangement uses TRBV7-7 and TRBJ2-3, with 8 bases identical to TRBD2. The CDR3 runs 14 residues. The germline gives CDR1 SSHAT, CDR2 FNYEAQ (reference sequence). The CDR3 DNA follows: TGTGCTAGCAGCTTAGCCGGGGGGGCAGATACGCAGTATTTT. As protein: CASSLAGGADTQYF.

This clone was seen a few times. This rearrangement joins TRBV5-6 to TRBJ2-5; the D gene is possibly TRBD2 (5 bases). The CDR3 consists of 14 residues. V was pared by 4 bases and J by 1 base, with 11 bases between. Per the germline V gene, CDR1 is SGHDT and CDR2 is YYEEEE. The CDR3 bases are TGTGCCAGCAGCCCAATTAGCGTCCAAGAGACCCAGTACTTC. This gives the protein CASSPISVQETQYF.

This clone was observed a handful of times. The V call is TRBV6-1, the J call TRBJ2-1; no firm D call. The V and J ends lost 1 base and 7 bases respectively, with 5 bases between them. Germline V gene lookup returns CDR1 MNHNS and CDR2 SASEGT. The CDR3 sequence is 12 residues long. The CDR3, as DNA: TGTGCCAGCAGTGAAGTGCGAAATGAGCAGTTCTTC. This codes for CASSEVRNEQFF.

This clone was counted a single time. Other DNA sequences in this specimen translate into the identical CDR3. The chain links TRBV6-5 to TRBJ2-1; D call uncertain. Germline CDR1 MNHEY, CDR2 SVGAGI. CDR3 length equals 11 residues. Trimming shortened V by 5 bases and J by 5 bases, and 4 bases separated the two germline ends. This chain's CDR3 is CASSLNNEQFF. The CDR3 DNA sequence: TGTGCCAGCAGTCTTAACAATGAGCAGTTCTTC.

The V and J genes are TRBV2 and TRBJ1-1; D unclear. CDR1 is SNHLY, CDR2 FYNNEI, per germline. This CDR3 has 11 residues. V was clipped by 7 bases and J by 9 bases, with 12 bases between them. In DNA form, the CDR3 reads TGTGCCAGCAATCCGGATTCAAAAGCTTTCTTT. Its translation: CASNPDSKAFF.

This chain uses TRBV28 with TRBJ1-1; tentative D call: TRBD1 (6 bases). V lost 5 bases, J lost 7 bases, and 14 bases lay in between. CDR1 and CDR2 from the germline V gene are MDHEN and SYDVKM. This CDR3 comprises 13 residues. CDR3 region: CASSGQPIFEAFF. The CDR3 DNA sequence: TGTGCCAGCAGTGGACAGCCTATTTTTGAAGCTTTCTTT.

This chain uses TRBV16 with TRBJ2-6; no firm D call. The CDR3 totals 16 residues. Deletions cut 1 base from V and 0 bases from J, with 7 bases between. Germline CDR1 and CDR2: KGHSY and FQNENV. The CDR3 loop reads CASSQLANSGANVLTF. CDR3 DNA sequence: TGTGCCAGCAGCCAATTGGCCAACTCTGGGGCCAACGTCCTGACTTTC.

The chain employs TRBV5-1 and TRBJ2-1; TRBD2 matches 13 bases. V trimming: 2 bases; J trimming: 13 bases; junction bases outside the gene matches: 6. The CDR3 loop spans 14 amino acids. Germline loops: CDR1 SGHRS, CDR2 YFSETQ. The CDR3 here is CASSFGLAGAGQFF. CDR3 DNA sequence: TGCGCCAGCAGCTTTGGACTAGCGGGAGCGGGCCAGTTCTTC.

V gene TRBV6-5 combines with J gene TRBJ1-1; 8 bases map to TRBD1. Per germline, CDR1 MNHEY and CDR2 SVGAGI. V trimming: 4 bases; J trimming: 3 bases; junction bases outside the gene matches: 4. The CDR3 sequence is 14 residues long. The CDR3 region has the DNA TGTGCCAGCAGTTCCACGACAGGGGACACTGAAGCTTTCTTT. Its protein is CASSSTTGDTEAFF.

The chain has TRBV9 and TRBJ1-5; D is perhaps TRBD1 (6 bases). CDR1 and CDR2 (germline): SGDLS, YYNGEE. V was shortened by 4 bases and J by 5 bases, with 16 bases between the two germline ends. The CDR3 extends over 15 amino acids. The CDR3: CASSQGTGIYQPQHF. The CDR3 nucleotides read TGTGCCAGCAGCCAGGGGACGGGAATTTATCAGCCCCAGCATTTT.